This TCR beta chain was sequenced during a study of CD8 T cells in ankylosing spondylitis. The V gene's germline CDR1 is MNHEY and CDR2 SMNVEV (reference sequence). Trimming cost V 8 bases and J 6 bases, with 19 bases left between them. The CDR3 totals 14 residues. There are a few counts of this clonotype. Its antigen is undetermined. TCRdb recomputed calls from the 5' RACE reads with MiXCR, one row per CDR3 protein. The sample carries fewer than 200,000 distinct CDR3 sequences, 9.5% to 10% recorded once. Study conclusions and caveats: Significant enrichment of disease-linked clones was reportedly seen in matched ankylosing spondylitis synovial fluid.

Source material: blood, either unsorted or a sorted T cell fraction (not recorded which). This TCR came from a female donor with ankylosing spondylitis or in good health (not recorded which). This chain connects TRBV27 to TRBJ1-2; D may be TRBD1 (6 bases). The chain's CDR3 is CASGLQQGSHGYTF. The CDR3 DNA is TGTGCCAGCGGTCTTCAACAGGGCTCCCATGGCTACACCTTC.